This T cell receptor (beta chain) was recovered during a study of T cells after yellow fever vaccination. General observations from the study: Only a minor proportion of clonotypes was detected across both CD4 and CD8 compartments. Booster samples showed a return of most primary-vaccination clones (roughly 96% CD4, 85% to 90% CD8).

Production of TCR cDNA was by 5'RACE template switching, which also added a universal primer site and UMIs. MiXCR, applied by TCRdb to the 5' RACE reads, yields one record per CDR3 protein. The top ten hold approximately 16% of the sample, which has 350,000 to 450,000 distinct CDR3 sequences, about 6% seen once. V lost 4 bases and J lost 5, with 14 bases in between. The CDR3 covers 15 residues. CDR1 SGHDN and CDR2 FVKESK come from the germline V gene. In its sample, this clonotype was seen many times. The antigen is undetermined. The chain uses TRBV14 and TRBJ2-2; no clear D gene. The source was PBMCs, collected 5 days after the yellow fever booster vaccination. The TCR was taken from a man aged 25 to 45 who received the YFV17D yellow fever vaccine. The CDR3 sequence: CASSPLGMGTGELFF. In nucleotides, the CDR3 is TGTGCCAGCAGCCCACTGGGGATGGGGACCGGGGAGCTGTTTTTT.